These T cell receptor beta chains were read from a single sample in a study of T-cell memory formation after mild COVID-19. TCRdb independently ran MiXCR on the 5' RACE reads; one entry per CDR3 protein. The table lists approximately 35,000 distinct CDR3 sequences, roughly 21% of them singletons. The sample comprised PBMCs or a T cell subset sorted from them (not recorded which). Receptors originate from an adult who had mild COVID-19 (a few samples of this study predate the infection). Cell type and time point are not known. CDR3s include the opening cysteine and the closing phenylalanine or tryptophan. Fields, in order: J gene, V gene, D gene, clone size, CDR3 length, CDR3 DNA, CDR3 protein. A D gene is named only where the DNA matches it firmly. Only part of the rows carry a size: once, few, many, or a class if the clone is expanded.

TRBJ2-3,TRBV11-3,NA,many,14,TGTGCCAGCAGCCCTGTGGCCCTGGGGGATACGCAGTATTTT,CASSPVALGDTQYF
TRBJ2-7,TRBV6-5,NA,many,14,TGTGCCAGCAGTTCCGTCAGTGGGCCGGACGAGCAGTACTTC,CASSSVSGPDEQYF
TRBJ2-1,TRBV5-1,TRBD1,many,14,TGCGCCAGCGGGGGGACAGGGGGAAATGGTGAGCAGTTCTTC,CASGGTGGNGEQFF
TRBJ1-1,TRBV5-1,NA,many,13,TGCGCCAGCAGCTTGCGGGGGGCGATTGAAGCTTTCTTT,CASSLRGAIEAFF
TRBJ2-5,TRBV7-3,NA,many,18,TGTGCCAGCAGCTTAAAACACGCTAGCGAGTTGTTTCGGGAGACCCAGTACTTC,CASSLKHASELFRETQYF
TRBJ2-1,TRBV13,TRBD1,many,16,TGTGCCAGCAGCTTTAAACAGGGACAGGGAGGACTGGAGCAGTTCTTC,CASSFKQGQGGLEQFF
TRBJ1-1,TRBV18,NA,many,16,TGTGCCAGCTCACCCCTGACGTTCAAGGCCCCGGGTGAAGCTTTCTTT,CASSPLTFKAPGEAFF
TRBJ1-5,TRBV15,NA,many,17,TGTGCCACCAGCACCCCGGTAGCCCAGGGGTCCACTCAGCCCCAGCATTTT,CATSTPVAQGSTQPQHF
TRBJ2-2,TRBV5-1,TRBD1,many,16,TGCGCCAGCAGCTCAGGGGGCTTCACGAACACCGGGGAGCTGTTTTTT,CASSSGGFTNTGELFF
TRBJ1-1,TRBV25-1,NA,NA,12,TGTGCCAGCAGTGATGCGGAACTTAAAGCTTTCTTT,CASSDAELKAFF
TRBJ2-1,TRBV7-2,TRBD1,NA,14,TGTGCCAGCAGCTTCGGGACAGGGCTTAATGAGCAGTTCTTC,CASSFGTGLNEQFF
TRBJ2-3,TRBV13,TRBD2,NA,15,TGTGCCAGCAGCCCTAGCGGGGGTAGCACAGATACGCAGTATTTT,CASSPSGGSTDTQYF
TRBJ1-2,TRBV4-1,NA,NA,18,TGCGCCAGCAGCCAACGCCCCCAAGGCAGGGGCATTGACTATGGCTACACCTTC,CASSQRPQGRGIDYGYTF
TRBJ1-1,TRBV2,NA,many,14,TGTGCCAGCAGTGTGGGGCAGGGTATCTGGGGGGCTTTCTTT,CASSVGQGIWGAFF
TRBJ1-5,TRBV4-2,TRBD1,NA,17,TGTGCCAGCAGCCAAGACACGACAGGGGCCTCCAATCAGCCCCAGCATTTT,CASSQDTTGASNQPQHF
TRBJ2-1,TRBV24-1,NA,NA,11,TGTGCCACCAGCTATACCAATGAGCAGTTCTTC,CATSYTNEQFF